This TCR beta chain was recorded in a study of CD8+CD57+ T cells in acquired aplastic anemia (dated by TCRdb to 2016 to 2018). In terms of the full investigation: Extracted DNA from sorted CD4+ and CD8+ cells averaged approximately 3.4 ug, ranging from roughly 0.2 to 30 ug. A CD8+CD57+ expansion meant a frequency higher than the mean frequency seen in healthy subjects.

Expansion of CD8+CD57+ cells had been shown by flow cytometry in the patients chosen for sequencing. Severe acquired aplastic anemia was diagnosed in all patients according to International Study of Aplastic Anemia and Agranulocytosis and Camitta criteria. Patients had received no therapy at the time of blood sampling. In this study, sorted CD4+ and CD8+ T cells from the blood of healthy subjects and of severe aplastic anemia patients had their TCR repertoires deep-sequenced. Patients were enrolled in the USA under clinicaltrials.gov protocols 00001620, 01623167, 00001397, 00071045, 00081523 and 00961064. Ficoll-Paque density gradient centrifugation was used to isolate peripheral blood mononuclear cells. Before DNA extraction, CD4+ and CD8+ T cells were sorted by FACS or by magnetic beads. What the research found in general, with its limitations: Twenty-nine CD8+ CDR3 sequences were shared between patients and controls but appeared highly expressed in patients and within their immunodominant clones. CD8+ Simpson's diversity did not differ significantly between patients and healthy controls (P=0.060).

Trimming costs V 0 bases and J 0 bases, and their ends lie 5 bases apart. CDR1 and CDR2, per the germline V gene, are SGHRS and YFSETQ. Spanning cysteine to phenylalanine, the CDR3 consists of 14 amino acids. Just CDR3 DNA is preserved here, 42 bases in frame from base 1. This clonotype was counted ten times or more. No antigen is known for it. No base qualities exist here, and no much larger clone lies one base off it. Genomic DNA served as template for TCR beta VDJ combination and CDR3 sequence profiling. An Illumina HiSeq 2000 was used for TCR repertoire sequencing. As for the original processing: Repertoires were assessed using TRBV/TRBJ rearrangement plots, CDR3 size and DJ length profiles, and Simpson's diversity index. The immunodominant clone was defined as the most abundant DNA sequence in deep sequencing data. CDR3 amino acid sequences were checked for sharing between subjects and were compared against published repertoires and the VDJdb database. TCRdb cleaned the public reads at Q25 with fastp, built clones with MiXCR and kept in-frame beta chains. Each record represents a unique CDR3 protein, reported with the most common genes and DNA among its rows. V and J calls and clone size were set by TCRdb, not the authors. In all, the sample holds 160,000 or so distinct CDR3 sequences, and around half of those were seen once. The ten largest clones capture approximately 1% of the sample.

This TCR was sampled from a human donor with aplastic anemia. Recombination connected TRBV5-1 to TRBJ2-3; the D gene remains uncertain. The specimen sequenced was sorted CD4+, CD8+, or CD8+CD57+ T cells (not recorded which) from PBMCs. In nucleotide form, the sequence is TGCGCCAGCAGCTTGGAGCGAAGCACAGATACGCAGTATTTT. This translates into CASSLERSTDTQYF. With all but the CDR3 taken from the reference TRBV5-1 and TRBJ2-3 genes, the full variable domain is: KAGVTQTPRYLIKTRGQQVTLSCSPISGHRSVSWYQQTPGQGLQFLFEYFSETQRNKGNFPGRFSGRQFSNSRSEMNVSTLELGDSALYLCASSLERSTDTQYFGPGTRLTVL.